This record looks at one T cell receptor (beta chain) sequence and its context. Its specificity is unknown. PCR employed 60 Vbeta and 13 Jbeta primers. Clones were read by immunoSEQ multiplex PCR, and TCRdb kept only the in-frame ones, dropping some. The sample lists roughly 180,000 clones, roughly 79% occurring once. The data derive from a study of cytomegalovirus exposure and HLA in healthy donors. Study in general: Out of about 190 million T cells, an earlier analysis found some 120 million unique TCR beta sequences in total. Of all 400 or so donors who were genotyped, 80% to 85% belonged to the Caucasian-associated ancestry cluster.

The CDR3 covers 14 residues. Trimming removed 3 bases from V and 9 bases from J; junction bases left unmatched: 9. Germline-derived CDR1 and CDR2 are SGHNT and YYREEE (reference sequence). Study-wide results and caveats: The authors enumerated roughly 180 TCR beta chains as linked to cytomegalovirus. A later analysis linked a missense DCLRE1C variant to TCR beta V- and J-gene trimming.

Input material: PBMCs. This clonotype was obtained from a man aged 25 to 40 in good health and CMV-seronegative. The chain couples TRBV5-4 to TRBJ2-1; 7 bases fit TRBD1. The DNA for the CDR3 is TGTGCCAGCAGCTCCCGAGACAGGGCGGTTGAGCAGTTCTTC. Encoded protein: CASSSRDRAVEQFF.